The clone carrying this T cell receptor beta chain has ten or more counts. This record belongs to a study of T cells in Graves' hyperthyroidism and ophthalmopathy. With 1 base clipped from V and 4 bases from J, the junction kept 14 bases outside the gene matches. CDR3 length: 18 amino acids. TCR beta CDR3 sequences were amplified from RNA transcripts. Primed by the HTBI set, a first-round RT-PCR was run on the TCR CDR3. TCRdb called the multiplex PCR reads again in MiXCR, with one record for every CDR3 protein. In the table there are around 520,000 distinct CDR3 sequences, over 13% of which are singletons.

V usage is TRBV12-3 or TRBV12-4 and J usage is TRBJ2-3; 7 positions match TRBD2. The receptor comes from a woman under 30 with Graves' hyperthyroidism. The sequenced sample was blood. The CDR3 nucleotides are TGTGCCAGCAGTTTAGGGTTGGGAGGGTACATTAGCGCAGATACGCAGTATTTT. It specifies CASSLGLGGYISADTQYF.